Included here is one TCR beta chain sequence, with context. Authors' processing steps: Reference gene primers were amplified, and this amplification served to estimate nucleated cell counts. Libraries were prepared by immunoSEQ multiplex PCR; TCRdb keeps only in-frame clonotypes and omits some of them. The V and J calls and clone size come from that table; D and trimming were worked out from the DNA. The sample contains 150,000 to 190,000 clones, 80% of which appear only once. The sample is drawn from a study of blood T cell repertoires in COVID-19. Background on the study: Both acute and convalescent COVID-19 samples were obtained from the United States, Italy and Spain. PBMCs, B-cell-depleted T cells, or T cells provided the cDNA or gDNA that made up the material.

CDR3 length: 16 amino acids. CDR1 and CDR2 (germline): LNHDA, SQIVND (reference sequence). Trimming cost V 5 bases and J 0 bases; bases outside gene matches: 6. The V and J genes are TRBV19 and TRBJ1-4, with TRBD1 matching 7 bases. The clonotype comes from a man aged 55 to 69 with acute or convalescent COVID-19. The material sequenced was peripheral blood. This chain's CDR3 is CASSVRQGATNEKLFF. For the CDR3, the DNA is TGTGCCAGTAGTGTCCGACAGGGAGCAACTAATGAAAAACTGTTTTTT.